A selection of T cell receptor beta chains follows, all from one sample in a study of blood T cell repertoires in COVID-19. Only in-frame clones appear in the TCRdb table, and some are missing; sequencing was by immunoSEQ multiplex PCR. The repertoire consists of 150,000 to 170,000 clones, with roughly 88% occurring once and the leading ten covering roughly 0.62%. The sequencing input was peripheral blood. Receptor source: a man aged 55 to 70 with COVID-19, enrolled during active disease. The CDR3 runs from the conserved cysteine through the conserved F or W. D genes are given only for firm matches. Clone size is shown for a subset of rows, as once, few, many or a class of expanded clone.

j_call | clone_size | d_call | v_call | cdr3_aa | cdr3_nt
TRBJ1-2 | - | TRBD1 | TRBV29-1 | CSVESGGDGYTF | TGCAGCGTTGAATCAGGGGGTGACGGCTACACCTTC
TRBJ2-5 | - | TRBD1 | TRBV19 | CASSIGDRGGKTQYF | TGTGCCAGTAGTATAGGGGACAGGGGTGGCAAGACCCAGTACTTC
TRBJ1-4 | - | TRBD1 | TRBV6-2/TRBV6-3 | CASSFGLQGGNEKLFF | TGTGCCAGCAGTTTCGGACTCCAGGGGGGCAATGAAAAACTGTTTTTT
TRBJ1-3 | few | - | TRBV19 | CASRRQISGNTIYF | TGTGCCAGTAGAAGACAGATCTCTGGAAACACCATATATTTT
TRBJ1-2 | - | TRBD1 | TRBV6-5 | CASSYSFVGTAYGYTF | TGTGCCAGCAGTTACTCATTTGTCGGGACAGCCTATGGCTACACCTTC
TRBJ2-7 | - | - | TRBV27 | CASSLFGGRTYEQYF | TGTGCCAGCAGTTTATTTGGAGGGAGGACTTACGAGCAGTACTTC
TRBJ2-2 | once | TRBD2 | TRBV7-8 | CASSTRRLAGNTGELFF | TGTGCCAGCAGCACCCGCCGACTAGCGGGAAACACCGGGGAGCTGTTTTTT
TRBJ2-2 | - | TRBD2 | TRBV7-2 | CASSGLAVNTGELFF | TGTGCCAGCAGCGGACTAGCGGTGAACACCGGGGAGCTGTTTTTT
TRBJ2-7 | - | TRBD2 | TRBV5-1 | CASSRGLAGNSYEQYF | TGCGCCAGCAGCCGGGGACTAGCGGGGAACTCCTACGAGCAGTACTTC
TRBJ1-2 | - | - | TRBV2 | CASSEFSGVKGYTF | TGTGCCAGCAGTGAATTCTCCGGAGTCAAGGGCTACACCTTC
TRBJ1-3 | - | TRBD1 | TRBV3-1/TRBV3-2 | CASSRGGAGGNTIYF | TGTGCCAGCAGCCGAGGGGGCGCGGGTGGAAACACCATATATTTT
TRBJ2-2 | - | - | TRBV4-3 | CASSQDHGGAGGSVGELFF | TGCGCCAGCAGCCAAGATCATGGTGGGGCAGGCGGTAGTGTGGGGGAGCTGTTTTTT
TRBJ1-6 | few | - | TRBV30 | CAWNGGLDNSPLHF | TGTGCCTGGAACGGAGGACTAGATAATTCACCCCTCCACTTT
TRBJ2-1 | once | TRBD1 | TRBV11-3 | CASSHFYGTGPYNEQFF | TGTGCCAGCAGCCATTTTTACGGGACAGGGCCTTACAATGAGCAGTTCTTC
TRBJ1-4 | - | - | TRBV7-6 | CASSSYRTTNEKLFF | TGTGCCAGCAGCTCTTACAGAACAACTAATGAAAAACTGTTTTTT
TRBJ1-1 | - | - | TRBV7-9 | CASSLEHPNTEAFF | TGTGCCAGCAGCTTAGAACACCCGAACACTGAAGCTTTCTTT
TRBJ1-1 | - | TRBD1 | TRBV6-2/TRBV6-3 | CASSTRGEATEAFF | TGTGCCAGCAGTACCAGGGGGGAGGCCACTGAAGCTTTCTTT
TRBJ1-2 | - | TRBD1 | TRBV19 | CASSLIGTGSPGGYTF | TGTGCCAGTAGTCTAATAGGGACAGGGAGTCCGGGGGGCTACACCTTC
TRBJ1-1 | - | TRBD1 | TRBV4-1 | CASSQDKAGGGGNTEAFF | TGCGCCAGCAGCCAAGATAAGGCAGGGGGTGGGGGGAACACTGAAGCTTTCTTT
TRBJ2-3 | - | TRBD1 | TRBV28 | CASSNPGQEKYF | TGTGCCAGCAGCAATCCGGGACAGGAAAAGTATTTT
TRBJ2-2 | - | - | TRBV6-5 | CASSYSNRAGELFF | TGTGCCAGCAGTTACTCGAACAGGGCCGGGGAGCTGTTTTTT
TRBJ2-4 | - | TRBD1 | TRBV5-6 | CASSFRDRASRAYF | TGTGCCAGCAGCTTCCGGGACAGGGCCTCCAGGGCGTACTTC
TRBJ2-1 | - | TRBD2 | TRBV5-1 | CASSLVAGGPRRFF | TGCGCCAGCAGCTTGGTGGCGGGGGGCCCTCGTCGGTTCTTC
TRBJ2-2 | - | - | TRBV20-1 | CSASEAGKGTGELFF | TGCAGTGCTAGTGAGGCAGGGAAAGGGACCGGGGAGCTGTTTTTT
TRBJ1-4 | - | TRBD1 | TRBV18 | CASSPDLPGQGSEKLFF | TGTGCCAGCTCTCCAGATTTACCGGGACAGGGCAGTGAAAAACTGTTTTTT
TRBJ2-1 | - | TRBD1 | TRBV5-1 | CASSLTGGSYNEQFF | TGCGCCAGCAGCTTGACAGGGGGGTCCTACAATGAGCAGTTCTTC
TRBJ1-1 | - | - | TRBV6-2/TRBV6-3 | CASSYWGGISNTEAFF | TGTGCCAGCAGTTACTGGGGGGGCATATCCAACACTGAAGCTTTCTTT
TRBJ1-1 | - | - | TRBV11-3 | CASSFIGTLNTEAFF | TGTGCCAGCAGCTTCATCGGGACACTTAACACTGAAGCTTTCTTT
TRBJ1-6 | few | TRBD1 | TRBV7-9 | CASSQGTASNSPLHF | TGTGCCAGCAGCCAAGGGACAGCGTCTAATTCACCCCTCCACTTT
TRBJ2-7 | - | - | TRBV7-2 | CASSLDFRAGSYEQYF | TGTGCCAGCAGCTTAGATTTCAGGGCAGGCTCCTACGAGCAGTACTTC
TRBJ1-1 | - | TRBD1 | TRBV19 | CASTLDRATEAFF | TGTGCCAGTACCTTGGACAGGGCCACTGAAGCTTTCTTT
TRBJ2-7 | - | TRBD1 | TRBV5-1 | CASSLPGTGAYEQYF | TGCGCCAGCAGCTTGCCTGGGACAGGAGCCTACGAGCAGTACTTC
TRBJ2-7 | - | - | TRBV12-5 | CASGSGAYEQYF | TGTGCTAGTGGTTCGGGAGCCTACGAGCAGTACTTC